The text below deals with one TCR beta chain. The protocol was immunoSEQ multiplex PCR, while the TCRdb copy is restricted to in-frame clones and leaves out a portion. The sample carries around 50,000 clones, approximately 94% recorded once. The data were obtained in a study of technical replicates of blood from a handful of donors. The origin of this receptor is a human donor in good health. The specimen sequenced was T cells isolated from PBMCs.

In nucleotides, the CDR3 is TGTGCCAGCAGTTATTTACTCGTAGGCGAGCGCTCCTACGAGCAGTACTTC. Translation: CASSYLLVGERSYEQYF. V and J are TRBV28 and TRBJ2-7; D gene unclear. Trimming took 4 bases from V and 0 from J, leaving 19 bases between them. This CDR3 is built from 17 residues. Per the germline V gene, CDR1 is MDHEN and CDR2 is SYDVKM.